Detailed here is one T cell receptor (beta chain). Its antigen is unidentified. UMI-labeled TRB cDNA libraries were prepared by 5' RACE. TCRdb reanalyzed the 5' RACE reads and collapses them to one entry per CDR3 protein, without DNA. Here the sample table reports 100,000 or so distinct CDR3 sequences. The record originates from a study of CXCR3-negative and CXCR3-positive naive CD8 T cells. The CDR3 sequence is 15 residues long. Per the germline V gene, CDR1 is SEHNR and CDR2 is FQNEAQ (reference sequence). Broader study findings: More hydrophobic TRB CDR3s were found in CXCR3-positive naive cells than in CXCR3-negative naive cells. Each naive subset displayed comparably high diversity, whereas memory CD8+ cells displayed much lower diversity. Naive cells used TRBV-TRBJ genes in much the same way whether CXCR3-negative or CXCR3-positive; memory cells did not. TCR strength was inferred from TRB CDR3 properties, while surface CD5 was comparable between naive subsets.

The chain uses TRBV7-9 and TRBJ2-7; TCRdb's assignment of TRBD1 cannot be checked, as there is no DNA. The sample comprised naive CXCR3+ CD8+ T cells from blood. The subset denotes: CD45RO-CCR7+CD27+CD95- naive CD8+ T cells expressing CXCR3 (TNR3+). The receptor's source is a human donor in good health. Some clones in this sample may be carry-over from other donors' samples. The CDR3: CASSLSRGRQYEQYF.